This TCR beta chain was obtained from a study of T-cell reconstitution after alpha-beta-depleted transplantation in children. The CDR3 extends over 14 amino acids. Trimming shortened V by 2 bases and J by 5 bases, and 10 bases separated the two germline ends. Germline V gives CDR1 MDHEN, CDR2 SYDVKM. Study-wide points: From surviving recipient T cells and thymic progenitors came the high day-60 TCRbeta diversity observed in some patients. There were reportedly several hundred expanded graft clones from which alpha-beta T cells came about two months after transplant. After one year, T-cell counts and TCRbeta diversity mostly came from new T cells.

For TCRbeta, the library was prepared with unique molecular identifiers. MiXCR, run by TCRdb on the PCR reads, gives a single entry per CDR3 protein. The table includes 300,000 to 400,000 distinct CDR3 sequences, 15% to 20% detected once. In regard to this clonotype: Its antigen is not known.

J is TRBJ1-5 and V is TRBV28; a weak D match, TRBD1 (6 bases). The TCR was taken from a male patient aged 2-15 years who had a stem cell transplant for acute lymphoblastic leukemia, so the T cells may come from the graft donor. Sequencing used PBMCs, mostly from graft donor cells, obtained 360 days after TCRalphabeta/CD19-depleted stem cell transplant. CDR3 coding DNA: TGTGCCAGCAGTTTAATCCAGGGGCATCAGCCCCAGCATTTT. It codes for CASSLIQGHQPQHF. Full variable domain (remainder filled in from reference TRBV28 and TRBJ1-5): DVKVTQSSRYLVKRTGEKVFLECVQDMDHENMFWYRQDPGLGLRLIYFSYDVKMKEKGDIPEGYSVSREKKERFSLILESASTNQTSMYLCASSLIQGHQPQHFGDGTRLSIL.